This T cell receptor beta chain was documented in a study of multiple sclerosis patients with progressive multifocal leukoencephalopathy. This sample's time point: 12 to 13 months of natalizumab therapy. Every listed patient previously received interferon beta; all PML patients were women. V lost 5 bases and J 5 bases, leaving 21 bases between the germline ends. This CDR3 spans 16 amino acids. Germline-derived CDR1 and CDR2 are MNHEY and SMNVEV (reference sequence). Libraries were prepared by immunoSEQ multiplex PCR; TCRdb keeps only in-frame clonotypes and omits some of them. The sample lists 25,000 to 30,000 clones; around 89% were seen once.

This sequence was found in a human donor with multiple sclerosis. The gene calls are TRBV27 and TRBJ2-5, with D maybe TRBD1 (6 bases). The sample in question was PBMCs, obtained from a patient treated with natalizumab. The CDR3 protein is CASSRDKAPLIETQYF. The CDR3 nucleotides read TGTGCCAGCAGTCGGGACAAAGCCCCTTTAATTGAGACCCAGTACTTC.